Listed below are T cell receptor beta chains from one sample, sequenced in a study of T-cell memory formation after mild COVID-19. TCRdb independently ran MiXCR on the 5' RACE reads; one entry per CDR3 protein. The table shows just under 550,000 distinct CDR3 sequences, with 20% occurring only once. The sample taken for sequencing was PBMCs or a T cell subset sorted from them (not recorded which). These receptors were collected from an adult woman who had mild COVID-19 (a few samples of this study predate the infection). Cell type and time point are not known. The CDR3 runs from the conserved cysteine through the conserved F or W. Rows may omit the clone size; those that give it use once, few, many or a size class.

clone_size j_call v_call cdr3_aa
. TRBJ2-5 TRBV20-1 CSARVLQETQYF
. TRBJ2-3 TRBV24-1 CATAAPSGRVGTDTQYF
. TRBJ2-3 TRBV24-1 CATSEGGGPDTQYF
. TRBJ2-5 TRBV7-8 CASSLVYLAGAGETQYF
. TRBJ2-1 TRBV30 CACALSSGSYNEQFF
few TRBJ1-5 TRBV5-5 CASSLDGSGQPQHF
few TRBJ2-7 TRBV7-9 CASRTDYYEQYF
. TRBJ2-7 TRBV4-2 CASSQEGTGSSYEQYF
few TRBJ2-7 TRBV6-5 CASSRQGKAYEQYF
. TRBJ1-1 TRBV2 CASSKYQAGTGAMRTEAFF
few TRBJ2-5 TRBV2 CASSVLAGGSQETQYF
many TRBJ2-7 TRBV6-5 CASSYSAGVNEQYF
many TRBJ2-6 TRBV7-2 CASSAGTGLSGANVLTF
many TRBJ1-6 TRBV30 CAWRGDSYYNSPLHF
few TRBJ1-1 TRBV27 CASSSHQGLGTEAFF
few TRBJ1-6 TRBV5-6 CASSLSGVPLHF
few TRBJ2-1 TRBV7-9 CASSSTSGRNNEQFF
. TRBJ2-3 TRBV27 CASRRNFQGSSTDTQYF
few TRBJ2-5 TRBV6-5 CASSYEGGRETQYF
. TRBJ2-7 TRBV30 CAWRIPSLSYEQYF
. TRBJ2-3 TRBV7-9 CASSSPRALSFLTDTQYF
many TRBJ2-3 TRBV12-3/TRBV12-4 CASSRSSDTQYF
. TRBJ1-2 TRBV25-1 CASSEAGKANYGYTF
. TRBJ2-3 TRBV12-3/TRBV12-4 CASSSYKTSTDTQYF
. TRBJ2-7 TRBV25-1 CASSAGQGDFYEQYF
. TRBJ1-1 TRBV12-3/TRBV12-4 CASSHTGQGREAFF
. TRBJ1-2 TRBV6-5 CASSYTLYRGGGYTF
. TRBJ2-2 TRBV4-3 CASSQAGTGFGELFF